This TCR beta chain was sequenced during a study of CD8 T cells in ankylosing spondylitis. Each CDR3 protein is one row after TCRdb ran MiXCR on the 5' RACE reads. The repertoire holds some 450,000 distinct CDR3 sequences, with about a sixth as singletons. Study results and limitations: Peripheral blood held disease-linked clones only at relatively low frequency, and these were CD8+. Clones tied to disease were said to be significantly enriched in matched ankylosing spondylitis synovial fluid. Seemingly characteristic of ankylosing spondylitis blood was a TCR beta motif consisting of under 10 highly homologous variants.

On this clonotype itself: Its antigen is undetermined.

The trim removed 2 bases at V and 6 bases at J, leaving 8 bases unmatched. The germline gives CDR1 LGHDT, CDR2 YNNKEL (reference sequence). The CDR3 consists of 18 residues. The receptor's source is a male donor with ankylosing spondylitis. Sequenced sample: blood, either unsorted or a sorted T cell fraction (not recorded which). This rearrangement joins TRBV3-1 to TRBJ2-1; 15 bases line up with TRBD2. As DNA, the CDR3 is TGTGCCAGCAGCCAACGGACTAGCGGGGGGGTGGGTTTCAATGAGCAGTTCTTC. Translating gives CASSQRTSGGVGFNEQFF.